The clone carrying this TCR beta chain has only a few counts. Germline loops: CDR1 MNHNY, CDR2 SVGAGI (reference sequence). Trimming cost V 6 bases and J 0 bases, with 15 bases left between them. This CDR3 is built from 16 residues. MiXCR, run by TCRdb on the RT-PCR reads, gives a single entry per CDR3 protein. The sample yields 150,000 to 200,000 distinct CDR3 sequences, more than 35% seen once. The data are from a study of patients and donors after allogeneic stem cell transplantation. The source is a human donor who was either an allogeneic HSCT recipient or a stem cell or donor lymphocyte infusion donor (not recorded which). It is not recorded whose cells these are; they may come from a transplant donor. Sample: blood, either unsorted or a sorted T cell fraction (not recorded which). This sequence joins TRBV6-6 and TRBJ1-5, with D possibly TRBD1 on 6 matching bases. The CDR3 is CASSYTGRNSNQPQHF. The CDR3 DNA reads as TGTGCCAGCAGCTATACAGGGCGCAATAGCAATCAGCCCCAGCATTTT.